This TCR beta chain was profiled in a study of radiation and T cells in renal cell carcinoma. In the study overall: Nephrectomy followed 15 Gy stereotactic body radiation by 4 weeks.

Time point meaning: blood 2 weeks post-SBRT. Treatment defined: 15 Gy SBRT to primary tumor, nephrectomy 4 weeks later. This renal cell carcinoma was of the clear cell type. The study, taken as a whole, reports: Top tumor clonotypes rose in blood 2 weeks post-radiation, then contracted.

Comment on this clone: Its specificity is not known.

This CDR3 has 14 residues. V gave up 3 bases and J gave up 4 bases, with 9 bases separating them. Germline CDR1 and CDR2: MNHNS and SASEGT. Clones were sequenced by immunoSEQ multiplex PCR, and TCRdb holds only the in-frame ones, with some missing. The repertoire consists of about 130,000 clones, with roughly four fifths occurring once and the leading ten covering approximately 2%. The TCR originated in a woman aged 55-70 years with renal cell carcinoma. The chain uses TRBV6-1 and TRBJ1-4, with D possibly matching TRBD1 (5 bases). Sequencing was performed on blood, taken from a patient whose treatment included radiotherapy and nephrectomy. Here the CDR3 DNA reads TGTGCCAGCAGTGAGTGGCAGGGTAATGAAAAACTGTTTTTT. Its translation: CASSEWQGNEKLFF.